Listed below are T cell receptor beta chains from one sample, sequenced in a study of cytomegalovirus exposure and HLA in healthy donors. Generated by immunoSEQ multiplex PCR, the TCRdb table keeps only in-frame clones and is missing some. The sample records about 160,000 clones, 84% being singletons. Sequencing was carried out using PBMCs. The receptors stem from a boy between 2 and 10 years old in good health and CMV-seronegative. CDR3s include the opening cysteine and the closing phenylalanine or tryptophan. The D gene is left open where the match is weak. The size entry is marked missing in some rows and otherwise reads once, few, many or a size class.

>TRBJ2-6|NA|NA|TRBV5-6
CASSLGGPGANVLTF
TGTGCCAGCAGCTTGGGGGGGCCTGGGGCCAACGTCCTGACTTTC
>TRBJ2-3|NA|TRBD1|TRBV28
CASSQGTGFTDTQYF
TGTGCCAGCAGTCAAGGGACAGGGTTCACAGATACGCAGTATTTT
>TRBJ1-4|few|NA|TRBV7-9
CAGRTPDEKLFF
TGTGCCGGTCGCACCCCGGATGAAAAACTGTTTTTT
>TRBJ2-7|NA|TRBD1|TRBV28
CASSLPAGTAYEQYF
TGTGCCAGCAGTTTACCCGCCGGGACAGCATACGAGCAGTACTTC
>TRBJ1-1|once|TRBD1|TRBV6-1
CASSEAVTGANTEAFF
TGTGCCAGCAGTGAAGCGGTGACAGGGGCGAACACTGAAGCTTTCTTT
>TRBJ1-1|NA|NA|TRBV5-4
CASRGWGAPIMNTEAFF
TGTGCCAGCCGCGGCTGGGGAGCCCCCATCATGAACACTGAAGCTTTCTTT
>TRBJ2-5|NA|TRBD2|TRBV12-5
CASGLVLGKVVAGGQETQYF
TGTGCTAGTGGTTTGGTACTTGGGAAGGTAGTGGCGGGAGGCCAAGAGACCCAGTACTTC
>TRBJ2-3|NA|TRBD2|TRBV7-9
CASSLTSGRPTDTQYF
TGTGCCAGCAGCTTAACTAGCGGGAGGCCGACAGATACGCAGTATTTT
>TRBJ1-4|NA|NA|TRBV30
CAWSVKGAAEKLFF
TGTGCCTGGAGTGTAAAAGGAGCAGCCGAAAAACTGTTTTTT
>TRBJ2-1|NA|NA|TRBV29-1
CSVGPWQGNEQFF
TGCAGCGTTGGGCCGTGGCAGGGGAATGAGCAGTTCTTC
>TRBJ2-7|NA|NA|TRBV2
CASTRGRSSYEQYF
TGTGCCAGCACCCGGGGGAGGAGCTCCTACGAGCAGTACTTC
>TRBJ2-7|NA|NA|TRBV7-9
CASSLGTARGSYEQYF
TGTGCCAGCAGCTTAGGGACGGCTAGGGGGTCCTACGAGCAGTACTTC
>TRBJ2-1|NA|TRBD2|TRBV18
CASSPGTSGRWNEQFF
TGTGCCAGCTCACCTGGGACTAGCGGGAGATGGAATGAGCAGTTCTTC
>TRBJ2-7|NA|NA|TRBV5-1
CASSLLSQGYYEQYF
TGCGCCAGCAGCTTGTTGAGCCAGGGATACTACGAGCAGTACTTC
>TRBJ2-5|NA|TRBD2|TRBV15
CATSRRGWTSQETQYF
TGTGCCACCAGCAGGAGAGGATGGACTAGCCAAGAGACCCAGTACTTC
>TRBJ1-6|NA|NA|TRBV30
CAWGGTDNSPLHF
TGTGCCTGGGGAGGGACGGACAATTCACCCCTCCACTTT
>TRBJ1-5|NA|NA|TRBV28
CASSSYRLGDSNQPQHF
TGTGCCAGCAGTTCTTACAGGCTAGGGGATAGCAATCAGCCCCAGCATTTT
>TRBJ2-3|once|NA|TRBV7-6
CASSSSVRPADTQYF
TGTGCCAGCAGCTCCTCGGTCCGCCCTGCAGATACGCAGTATTTT
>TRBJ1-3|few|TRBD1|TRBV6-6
CASSYGQGGATIYF
TGTGCCAGCAGTTATGGACAGGGGGGCGCGACCATATATTTT
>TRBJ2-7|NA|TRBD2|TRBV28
CASRVPPLAGGSHEQYF
TGTGCCAGCAGGGTCCCCCCTCTAGCGGGTGGGTCCCACGAGCAGTACTTC
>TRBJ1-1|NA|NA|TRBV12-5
CASGLVRETEAFF
TGTGCTAGTGGTTTGGTGAGGGAAACTGAAGCTTTCTTT
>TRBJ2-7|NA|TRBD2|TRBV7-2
CASSLVWVAGGAEQYF
TGTGCCAGCAGCTTAGTTTGGGTAGCGGGAGGGGCCGAGCAGTACTTC
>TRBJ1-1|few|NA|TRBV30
CAWSGQSITEAFF
TGTGCCTGGAGTGGACAGTCAATCACTGAAGCTTTCTTT
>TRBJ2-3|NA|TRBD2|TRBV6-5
CASSRAGESDTQYF
TGTGCCAGCAGTAGAGCGGGAGAAAGCGATACGCAGTATTTT
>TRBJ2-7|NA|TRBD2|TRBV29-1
CSVRAGLARGAPQYF
TGCAGCGTCCGCGCCGGACTAGCGCGAGGAGCTCCGCAGTACTTC
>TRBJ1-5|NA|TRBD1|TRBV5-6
CASSSDRGQTDQPQHF
TGTGCCAGCAGCTCCGACAGGGGGCAAACGGATCAGCCCCAGCATTTT
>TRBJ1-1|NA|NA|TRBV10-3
CAISESSRGSEAFF
TGTGCCATCAGTGAGTCCTCCAGGGGTAGTGAAGCTTTCTTT
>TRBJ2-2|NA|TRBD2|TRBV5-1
CASSTSGTKTGELFF
TGCGCCAGCAGCACCTCCGGGACTAAAACCGGGGAGCTGTTTTTT
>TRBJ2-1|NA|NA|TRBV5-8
CASSFQGRPHNEQFF
TGTGCCAGCAGCTTTCAGGGGCGGCCCCACAATGAGCAGTTCTTC
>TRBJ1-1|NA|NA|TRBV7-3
CASSLTGRGNTEAFF
TGTGCCAGCAGCCTAACAGGGCGGGGGAACACTGAAGCTTTCTTT
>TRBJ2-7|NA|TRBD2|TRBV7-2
CASSVSGVTYEQYF
TGTGCCAGCAGCGTTAGCGGGGTCACCTACGAGCAGTACTTC
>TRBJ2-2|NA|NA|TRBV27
CASSLLDSNTGELFF
TGTGCCAGCAGTTTATTGGACAGTAACACCGGGGAGCTGTTTTTT
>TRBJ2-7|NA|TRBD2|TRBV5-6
CASTRTSGHEQYF
TGTGCCAGCACGCGGACTAGCGGGCACGAGCAGTACTTC